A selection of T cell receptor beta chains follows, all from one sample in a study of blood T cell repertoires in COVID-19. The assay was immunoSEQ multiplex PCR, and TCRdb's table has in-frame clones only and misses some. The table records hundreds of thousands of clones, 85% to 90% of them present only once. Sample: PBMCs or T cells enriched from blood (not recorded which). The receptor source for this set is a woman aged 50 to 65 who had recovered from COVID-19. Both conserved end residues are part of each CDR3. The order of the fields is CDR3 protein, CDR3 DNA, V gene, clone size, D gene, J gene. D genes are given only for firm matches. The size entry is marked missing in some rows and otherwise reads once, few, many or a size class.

CDR3: CAIRTGNNSPLHF; DNA: TGTGCCATCAGGACAGGGAATAATTCACCCCTCCACTTT; V: TRBV28; size: NA; D: TRBD1; J: TRBJ1-6
CDR3: CASSQDRQGDGYTF; DNA: TGCGCCAGCAGCCAAGATAGGCAGGGCGACGGCTACACCTTC; V: TRBV4-3; size: NA; D: NA; J: TRBJ1-2
CDR3: CASSELQGDPYEQYF; DNA: TGTGCCAGCAGTGAGCTCCAGGGGGACCCCTACGAGCAGTACTTC; V: TRBV2; size: few; D: TRBD1; J: TRBJ2-7
CDR3: CASSPFTRNTEAFF; DNA: TGTGCCAGCAGTCCGTTTACGAGGAACACTGAAGCTTTCTTT; V: TRBV28; size: NA; D: NA; J: TRBJ1-1
CDR3: CASSQSSRVAGELFF; DNA: TGTGCCAGCAGCCAGTCTTCCAGGGTAGCCGGGGAGCTGTTTTTT; V: TRBV3-1/TRBV3-2; size: NA; D: NA; J: TRBJ2-2
CDR3: CASSVETVNEQFF; DNA: TGTGCCAGCAGCGTAGAGACAGTCAATGAGCAGTTCTTC; V: TRBV9; size: few; D: NA; J: TRBJ2-1
CDR3: CASSLSQGLTGELFF; DNA: TGTGCCAGCAGTTTATCACAGGGTCTTACCGGGGAGCTGTTTTTT; V: TRBV28; size: NA; D: NA; J: TRBJ2-2
CDR3: CASSSQHSRPNIGELFF; DNA: TGTGCCAGCAGCTCGCAGCACAGCCGTCCGAATATCGGGGAGCTGTTTTTT; V: TRBV5-5; size: NA; D: NA; J: TRBJ2-2
CDR3: CASSIGTWREETQYF; DNA: TGTGCCAGTAGTATAGGTACCTGGCGGGAAGAGACCCAGTACTTC; V: TRBV19; size: once; D: NA; J: TRBJ2-5
CDR3: CASRPGTRRFNEQFF; DNA: TGTGCCAGCAGGCCCGGGACTAGACGTTTCAATGAGCAGTTCTTC; V: TRBV28; size: NA; D: TRBD2; J: TRBJ2-1
CDR3: CASSERRAYNEQFF; DNA: TGTGCCAGCAGTGAACGCAGGGCCTACAATGAGCAGTTCTTC; V: TRBV25-1; size: NA; D: NA; J: TRBJ2-1
CDR3: CASSQDRNANEKLFF; DNA: TGCGCCAGCAGCCAAGACAGGAACGCGAATGAAAAACTGTTTTTT; V: TRBV4-1; size: NA; D: NA; J: TRBJ1-4
CDR3: CASSRTGGNGYTF; DNA: TGTGCCAGCAGCCGGACAGGGGGCAATGGCTACACCTTC; V: TRBV27; size: NA; D: TRBD1; J: TRBJ1-2
CDR3: CASSPLAGGSYNEQFF; DNA: TGTGCCAGCAGCCCCCTTGCCGGAGGCTCCTACAATGAGCAGTTCTTC; V: TRBV11-2; size: NA; D: NA; J: TRBJ2-1
CDR3: CASSLAAVNTEAFF; DNA: TGTGCCAGCAGCTTAGCGGCTGTGAACACTGAAGCTTTCTTT; V: TRBV7-9; size: NA; D: NA; J: TRBJ1-1
CDR3: CASTRTAGLFEQYF; DNA: TGTGCCAGCACCAGGACAGCAGGGCTATTTGAGCAGTACTTC; V: TRBV11-2; size: NA; D: NA; J: TRBJ2-7
CDR3: CASSDTGRRPDRSSYEQYF; DNA: TGTGCCAGCAGTGATACAGGGCGGAGACCCGACAGGAGCTCCTACGAGCAGTACTTC; V: TRBV6-1; size: NA; D: NA; J: TRBJ2-7
CDR3: CASSAGGQGESEQYF; DNA: TGTGCCAGCAGCGCCGGAGGACAGGGAGAGAGCGAGCAGTACTTC; V: TRBV9; size: NA; D: TRBD1; J: TRBJ2-7
CDR3: CASRSGQGRINEKLFF; DNA: TGTGCCAGCAGGTCGGGACAGGGGAGGATTAATGAAAAACTGTTTTTT; V: TRBV7-2; size: NA; D: TRBD1; J: TRBJ1-4
CDR3: CASSQGSTAKNYGYTF; DNA: TGCGCCAGCAGCCAAGGATCAACAGCCAAGAACTATGGCTACACCTTC; V: TRBV4-3; size: NA; D: NA; J: TRBJ1-2
CDR3: CASCPSGQGGTEAFF; DNA: TGTGCCAGCTGCCCCAGTGGACAGGGAGGCACTGAAGCTTTCTTT; V: TRBV5-4; size: many; D: TRBD1; J: TRBJ1-1
CDR3: CTSRGGPIGTQYF; DNA: TGCACCAGCAGGGGGGGGCCGATTGGGACCCAGTACTTC; V: TRBV1; size: NA; D: NA; J: TRBJ2-5
CDR3: CASSTLSRVTNEKLFF; DNA: TGTGCCAGTAGTACCCTGTCGCGGGTCACTAATGAAAAACTGTTTTTT; V: TRBV19; size: NA; D: NA; J: TRBJ1-4
CDR3: CASSSNDGSSTNTEAFF; DNA: TGTGCCAGCAGTTCTAACGACGGTAGCTCGACGAACACTGAAGCTTTCTTT; V: TRBV27; size: NA; D: NA; J: TRBJ1-1
CDR3: CASMFDRGNQPQHF; DNA: TGTGCCAGCATGTTTGACAGGGGTAATCAGCCCCAGCATTTT; V: TRBV2; size: NA; D: TRBD1; J: TRBJ1-5
CDR3: CASSQRPGLAGVTEQFF; DNA: TGTGCCAGCAGCCAGAGGCCGGGACTAGCGGGGGTCACTGAGCAGTTCTTC; V: TRBV27; size: NA; D: TRBD2; J: TRBJ2-1
CDR3: CAWSVPGNLGYTF; DNA: TGTGCCTGGAGTGTACCGGGGAATCTTGGCTACACCTTC; V: TRBV30; size: NA; D: NA; J: TRBJ1-2
CDR3: CASRASTEAFF; DNA: TGTGCCAGCAGAGCATCCACTGAAGCTTTCTTT; V: TRBV2; size: NA; D: NA; J: TRBJ1-1
CDR3: CASSQGFPGQSSYGYTF; DNA: TGTGCCAGCAGCCAAGGCTTCCCGGGACAGTCCAGCTATGGCTACACCTTC; V: TRBV3-1/TRBV3-2; size: NA; D: TRBD1; J: TRBJ1-2
CDR3: CASSSGGSGTGFETQYF; DNA: TGCGCCAGCAGCTCGGGAGGTTCCGGGACAGGGTTTGAGACCCAGTACTTC; V: TRBV5-1; size: NA; D: TRBD1; J: TRBJ2-5
CDR3: CASSITGDYGYTF; DNA: TGCGCCAGCAGCATAACAGGGGACTATGGCTACACCTTC; V: TRBV5-1; size: NA; D: TRBD1; J: TRBJ1-2
CDR3: CASSQDPQGRTEAFF; DNA: TGTGCCAGCAGCCAAGATCCCCAGGGTAGAACTGAAGCTTTCTTT; V: TRBV3-1/TRBV3-2; size: NA; D: NA; J: TRBJ1-1
CDR3: CASRSPRGGSTDTQYF; DNA: TGCGCCAGCCGCTCCCCTCGGGGGGGGTCCACAGATACGCAGTATTTT; V: TRBV5-1; size: NA; D: TRBD2; J: TRBJ2-3
CDR3: CATSRLYNSPLHF; DNA: TGTGCCACTTCGAGGCTCTATAATTCACCCCTCCACTTT; V: TRBV6-5; size: NA; D: NA; J: TRBJ1-6
CDR3: CATSRDGLGGEKLFF; DNA: TGTGCCACCAGCAGAGATGGGTTGGGGGGTGAAAAACTGTTTTTT; V: TRBV15; size: NA; D: NA; J: TRBJ1-4
CDR3: CASSPSLEQYF; DNA: TGTGCCAGCAGCCCCTCACTCGAGCAGTACTTC; V: TRBV11-2; size: NA; D: NA; J: TRBJ2-7
CDR3: CASSRTGSNEQYF; DNA: TGTGCCAGCTCAAGGACAGGGTCCAACGAGCAGTACTTC; V: TRBV18; size: NA; D: TRBD1; J: TRBJ2-7
CDR3: CASSEGPGRRGAEAFF; DNA: TGTGCCAGCAGTGAAGGCCCGGGACGGAGGGGAGCTGAAGCTTTCTTT; V: TRBV2; size: few; D: NA; J: TRBJ1-1
CDR3: CASSQGPGKGAYTEAFF; DNA: TGCGCCAGCAGCCAAGGTCCTGGGAAGGGGGCCTACACTGAAGCTTTCTTT; V: TRBV4-3; size: NA; D: TRBD1; J: TRBJ1-1
CDR3: CASSQDLSGGNTIYF; DNA: TGCGCCAGCAGCCAAGATCTCAGCGGGGGAAACACCATATATTTT; V: TRBV4-1; size: NA; D: NA; J: TRBJ1-3
CDR3: CSASSPGQVVEQYF; DNA: TGCAGTGCTAGTAGTCCGGGACAGGTCGTCGAGCAGTACTTC; V: TRBV20-1; size: NA; D: TRBD1; J: TRBJ2-7
CDR3: CASSFAAGDLYEQYF; DNA: TGTGCCAGCAGCTTTGCGGCGGGGGATCTTTACGAGCAGTACTTC; V: TRBV7-3; size: NA; D: TRBD2; J: TRBJ2-7
CDR3: CASSSGAGGSLTADTQYF; DNA: TGCGCCAGCAGCTCAGGAGCGGGGGGGTCCCTGACGGCAGATACGCAGTATTTT; V: TRBV5-1; size: NA; D: TRBD2; J: TRBJ2-3
CDR3: CAIRDRLYGYTF; DNA: TGTGCCATTCGAGACAGGTTATATGGCTACACCTTC; V: TRBV19; size: NA; D: NA; J: TRBJ1-2
CDR3: CASSQVAGPDTDTQYF; DNA: TGCGCCAGCAGCCAAGTAGCGGGGCCCGACACAGATACGCAGTATTTT; V: TRBV4-1; size: NA; D: TRBD2; J: TRBJ2-3
CDR3: CASTFDGGTNEQFF; DNA: TGTGCCAGCACTTTTGACGGGGGGACCAATGAGCAGTTCTTC; V: TRBV27; size: NA; D: TRBD2; J: TRBJ2-1
CDR3: CASSSPGRFYNEQFF; DNA: TGTGCCAGCAGTTCCCCTGGCAGGTTCTACAATGAGCAGTTCTTC; V: TRBV27; size: NA; D: NA; J: TRBJ2-1
CDR3: CASSWQGWEGGYTF; DNA: TGTGCCAGCAGCTGGCAGGGCTGGGAGGGTGGCTACACCTTC; V: TRBV7-9; size: NA; D: NA; J: TRBJ1-2
CDR3: CASSPDITGGRSIYGYTF; DNA: TGTGCCAGCTCACCAGATATAACAGGGGGCAGGAGTATCTATGGCTACACCTTC; V: TRBV18; size: NA; D: TRBD1; J: TRBJ1-2
CDR3: CATSRDGGSNQPQHF; DNA: TGTGCCACCAGCAGAGATGGCGGTAGCAATCAGCCCCAGCATTTT; V: TRBV15; size: NA; D: NA; J: TRBJ1-5
CDR3: CASSAGNPDQPQHF; DNA: TGTGCCAGCAGCGCGGGGAACCCCGATCAGCCCCAGCATTTT; V: TRBV5-8; size: once; D: NA; J: TRBJ1-5
CDR3: CASSMTGGYTF; DNA: TGTGCCAGCAGCATGACAGGGGGCTACACCTTC; V: TRBV5-6; size: NA; D: TRBD1; J: TRBJ1-2
CDR3: CASSLDNIRYTF; DNA: TGTGCCAGCAGCTTAGATAACATTCGTTACACCTTC; V: TRBV7-9; size: NA; D: NA; J: TRBJ1-2